The T cell receptor beta chain under discussion was sequenced for a study of cytomegalovirus exposure and HLA in healthy donors. Study details: The same platform as the approximately 730 first-cohort repertoires was used for the 90 to 150 validation repertoires, a later analysis reported.

Study-wide results and limits: Most TCR sequences were rare, but some public TCRs occurred in many donors. Reports credit the classifier with highly specific, highly sensitive diagnosis of cytomegalovirus status.

Details on this clone: Its matching antigen is unknown.

Generated by immunoSEQ multiplex PCR, the TCRdb table keeps only in-frame clones and is missing some. This sample has about 130,000 clones, with about 91% found just once. The CDR3 spans 15 residues. V was shortened by 5 bases and J by 4 bases, with 17 bases between the two germline ends. Germline V gene data show CDR1 as WSHSY and CDR2 as SAAADI. This TCR was sampled from a woman younger than 30 in good health and CMV-seronegative. Material for sequencing was PBMCs. This chain uses TRBV10-2 with TRBJ2-5, with D tentatively TRBD2 (5 bases). The CDR3 region is CASSSGAAGVETQYF. The CDR3 nucleotides read TGCGCCAGCAGTTCAGGAGCGGCCGGGGTAGAGACCCAGTACTTC.